This T cell receptor (beta chain) originates from a study of blood T cell repertoires in COVID-19. About the study: PBMCs, B-cell-depleted T cells, or T cells were the source of the cDNA or gDNA that made up the material.

The V and J ends lost 7 bases and 0 bases respectively, with 7 bases between them. This CDR3 has 13 residues. The V gene's germline CDR1 is MDHEN and CDR2 SYDVKM. The repertoire was sequenced with immunoSEQ multiplex PCR; TCRdb's copy has only in-frame clones and lacks some. Among 90,000 to 120,000 clones listed, less than 85% were seen once. The chain joins TRBV28 to TRBJ1-3; D unclear. This receptor was obtained from a man aged 65-85 years with active or convalescent COVID-19. Material for sequencing was peripheral blood. This CDR3 reads CASTDSSGNTIYF. The CDR3 DNA reads TGTGCCAGCACGGACTCCTCTGGAAACACCATATATTTT.